Following are 13 T cell receptor beta chains from one sample sequenced in a study of blood T cells in healthy people across ages. Through a sample-barcoded 5' primer and a J-beta primer mix, a second PCR was run for roughly 6 to 12 cycles. TCRdb fed the 5' RACE reads into MiXCR, producing one record per CDR3 protein. The data show fewer than 800,000 distinct CDR3 sequences, just under 25% seen once. The same data also went into a second study, on T cells of mothers and their children.

The sequencing input was blood. These receptors were collected from a boy aged 5-17 years in good health.

J is TRBJ1-5 and V is TRBV11-1; a possible D gene is TRBD1 (5 bases). The CDR3 extends over 20 amino acids. CDR1 and CDR2 from the germline V gene are SGHAT and FQDESV (reference sequence). The germline V and J ends were trimmed by 3 bases and 8 bases, with 32 bases remaining between them. This chain's CDR3 is CASSFLPGPPVAGCMEPQHF. CDR3 DNA: TGTGCCAGCAGCTTTTTGCCTGGACCCCCGGTGGCAGGGTGTATGGAGCCCCAGCATTTT. The variable domain in full, with the rest retrieved from reference TRBV11-1 and TRBJ1-5, is EAEVAQSPRYKITEKSQAVAFWCDPISGHATLYWYRQILGQGPELLVQFQDESVVDDSQLPKDRFSAERLKGVDSTLKIQPAELGDSAMYLCASSFLPGPPVAGCMEPQHFGDGTRLSIL.

V is TRBV6-2 or TRBV6-3 and J is TRBJ1-2; D call uncertain. The V gene lost 2 bases and the J gene lost 0 bases, with 10 bases spanning the gap. Germline loops: CDR1 MNHEY, CDR2 SVGEGT. The length of the CDR3 is 15 residues. The CDR3 sequence: CASSYQAGANYGYTF. CDR3 DNA sequence: TGTGCCAGCAGTTACCAGGCCGGAGCTAACTATGGCTACACCTTC.

The chain is built from TRBV5-1 and TRBJ2-5; 7 nucleotides align to TRBD1. The end of the DNA fits TRBJ2-1 better, so the J call may be wrong. CDR1 and CDR2 (germline): SGHRS, YFSETQ. The length of the CDR3 is 15 residues. The CDR3 DNA reads as TGCGCCAGCAGTTATACAGGGGTAATAGGCAATGAGCAGTTCTTC. Amino acids: CASSYTGVIGNEQFF.

The chain is built from TRBV7-9 and TRBJ1-2; the match to TRBD1 covers 7 bases. This CDR3 is 13 amino acids long. V trimming: 5 bases; J trimming: 6 bases; junction bases outside the gene matches: 6. Germline-derived CDR1 and CDR2 are SEHNR and FQNEAQ (reference sequence). The CDR3 nucleotides read TGTGCCAGCAGCCCGAAGGGGGCGGATGGCTACACCTTC. Encoded protein: CASSPKGADGYTF.

This clonotype was found a few times. V usage is TRBV7-2 and J usage is TRBJ1-5; D ambiguous. The CDR3 runs 13 residues. With 4 bases removed from V and 6 bases from J, the gap between germline ends came to 10 bases. Germline CDR1 is SGHTA and CDR2 is FQGNSA. CDR3 nucleotides: TGTGCCAGCAGCTGGCGGGTTGGTCAGCCCCAGCATTTT. This gives the protein CASSWRVGQPQHF.

This clonotype was counted ten times or more. J is TRBJ2-1 and V is TRBV12-3 or TRBV12-4, with TRBD2 matching 8 bases. This CDR3 is built from 15 residues. The ends lost 1 base at V and 6 bases at J; junction bases unmatched: 5. CDR3: CASSLGLAGLNEQFF. DNA for the CDR3: TGTGCCAGCAGTTTAGGGCTAGCGGGCCTCAATGAGCAGTTCTTC.

In its sample, this clonotype was seen many times. The V gene is TRBV6-6, the J gene TRBJ1-4, with D possibly matching TRBD1 (5 bases). This CDR3 spans 14 amino acids. Germline CDR1 and CDR2: MNHNY and SVGAGI (reference sequence). V dropped 4 bases and J dropped 7 bases, with 13 bases sitting between them. CDR3 amino acids: CASSSQGIGEKLFF. For the CDR3, the DNA is TGTGCCAGCAGTTCCCAGGGAATCGGTGAAAAACTGTTTTTT.

This clonotype was seen only once. CDR3 sequence reads: CSVFISSVGTEAFF. The CDR3 nucleotides read TGCAGCGTTTTCATAAGCTCAGTCGGCACTGAAGCTTTCTTT. The V gene is TRBV29-1, the J gene TRBJ1-1; D unclear. Per germline, CDR1 SQVTM and CDR2 ANQGSEA. V gave up 5 bases and J gave up 4 bases, with 17 bases separating them. There are 14 residues in the CDR3.

The chain combines TRBV6-6 with TRBJ1-4; D gene uncertain. The length of the CDR3 is 13 residues. Germline-derived CDR1 and CDR2 are MNHNY and SVGAGI (reference sequence). Trimming left V 6 bases short and J 8 bases short, with 13 bases between. The CDR3 spells CASRPAAGEKLFF. The CDR3 bases are TGTGCCAGCAGACCAGCGGCAGGAGAAAAACTGTTTTTT.

CDR3 sequence reads: CASRERTADYGYTF. CDR3 bases: TGTGCCAGCAGGGAGAGGACGGCTGACTATGGCTACACCTTC. This chain links TRBV28 with TRBJ1-2; D remains unclear. The CDR3 spans 14 residues. CDR1 is MDHEN, CDR2 SYDVKM, per germline. With 6 bases removed from V and 3 bases from J, the gap between germline ends came to 14 bases.

This clonotype came up a few times. The chain combines TRBV5-4 with TRBJ2-3; 12 positions match TRBD2. Germline CDR1 SGHNT, CDR2 YYREEE (reference sequence). V lost 4 bases, J lost 1 base, and 7 bases stayed unmatched. This CDR3 contains 17 residues. The chain's CDR3 is CASSHGTSGWGTDTQYF. In DNA form, the CDR3 reads TGTGCCAGCAGCCACGGGACTAGCGGGTGGGGCACAGATACGCAGTATTTT.

The rearrangement links TRBV6-5 to TRBJ2-5; D unresolved. The DNA matches TRBJ2-7 better at its end, which makes the J call doubtful. This CDR3 contains 13 residues. Germline V gives CDR1 MNHEY, CDR2 SVGAGI. The CDR3 DNA reads TGTGCCAGCAGTTACTCCCAATCCCACGAGCAGTACTTC. Residues: CASSYSQSHEQYF.

The chain carries TRBV20-1 and TRBJ2-7, with 10 bases matching TRBD2. Germline V lookup: CDR1 DFQATT, CDR2 SNEGSKA (reference sequence). The length of the CDR3 is 14 residues. The ends lost 5 bases at V and 6 bases at J; junction bases unmatched: 10. CDR3 loop: CSAESGRAGREQYF. The DNA for the CDR3 is TGCAGTGCTGAAAGCGGGAGGGCCGGTCGCGAGCAGTACTTC.